These 9 T cell receptor beta chains were all obtained from the same sample, sequenced in a study of blood T cell repertoires in COVID-19. Assay used: immunoSEQ multiplex PCR; TCRdb lists only in-frame clones, some missing. The sample lists more than 95,000 clones; 55% to 75% were seen once. The sequenced sample was peripheral blood. Receptors were obtained from a woman in her 70s with acute or convalescent COVID-19.

Details on this clone: A single base separates this from a much larger clone, so it may be a read error. The V gene is TRBV12-3 or TRBV12-4, the J gene TRBJ1-1, with no clear D. The CDR3 is 12 residues long. Trimming cost V 3 bases and J 1 base, with 3 bases left between them. In DNA form, the CDR3 reads TGTGCCAGCAGTTTCTGGAACACTGAAGCTTTCTTT. It encodes CASSFWNTEAFF.

The V and J genes are TRBV5-1 and TRBJ2-3, with 7 bases aligning to TRBD1. CDR3 length: 14 residues. CDR1 is SGHRS and CDR2 is YFSETQ in the germline V gene. V dropped 4 bases and J dropped 2; count of bases not matched to a gene: 4. The CDR3 nucleotides read TGCGCCAGCAGCATAGGACAGGACACAGATACGCAGTATTTT. The encoded protein is CASSIGQDTDTQYF.

This clone was detected a few times. The DNA for the CDR3 is TGTGCCAGCTCACCACCCGGTTGGCGGGGAAAACTGTTTTTT. The encoded protein is CASSPPGWRGKLFF. The J gene is TRBJ1-4, the V gene TRBV18; D remains unclear. The CDR3 sequence is 14 residues long. V dropped 0 bases and J dropped 10 bases, with 12 bases sitting between them. Germline-derived CDR1 and CDR2 are KGHSH and LQKENI.

The chain recombines TRBV12-5 with TRBJ1-4; TRBD1 aligns across 9 bases. CDR1 and CDR2 from the germline V gene are LGHNT and FRNRAP. V gave up 5 bases and J gave up 5 bases; unmatched junction bases: 3. The CDR3 spans 14 residues. This chain's CDR3 is CASGPDRGNEKLFF. The CDR3 DNA reads TGTGCTAGTGGTCCAGACAGGGGGAATGAAAAACTGTTTTTT.

This clone was recorded at least ten times. The chain employs TRBV7-2 and TRBJ1-3; D not resolved. With 5 bases removed from V and 0 bases from J, the gap between germline ends came to 11 bases. Per the germline V gene, CDR1 is SGHTA and CDR2 is FQGNSA. This CDR3 has 15 residues. The CDR3 bases are TGTGCCAGCAGCAAAGCCTCTTTCTCTGGAAACACCATATATTTT. Its translation is CASSKASFSGNTIYF.

For the CDR3, the DNA is TGTGCCAGCTCGGGGGACAGTAACTATGGCTACACCTTC. The encoded protein is CASSGDSNYGYTF. V gene TRBV6-5 combines with J gene TRBJ1-2; TRBD1 aligns across 7 bases. The CDR3 covers 13 residues. The ends lost 8 bases at V and 1 base at J; junction bases unmatched: 4. Germline loops: CDR1 MNHEY, CDR2 SVGAGI.

The gene calls are TRBV5-1 and TRBJ1-5; 7 bases match TRBD1. V lost 5 bases and J lost 0; bases outside the gene matches: 5. Looked up from germline, CDR1 is SGHRS and CDR2 is YFSETQ. The CDR3 length is 15 residues. The CDR3 region is CASRPGQNSNQPQHF. DNA of the CDR3: TGCGCCAGCAGACCGGGACAGAATAGCAATCAGCCCCAGCATTTT.

This chain uses TRBV7-2 with TRBJ2-7; 7 bases are shared with TRBD2. The CDR3 contains 14 residues. The germline V gene encodes CDR1 SGHTA and CDR2 FQGNSA. With V trimmed by 4 bases and J by 0 bases, 3 bases remained unmatched. The CDR3 DNA reads TGTGCCAGCAGCTCCGGGGGGAGCTCCTACGAGCAGTACTTC. Residues: CASSSGGSSYEQYF.

The gene calls are TRBV10-2 and TRBJ2-7; 7 nucleotides align to TRBD1. The CDR3 covers 14 residues. Per germline, CDR1 WSHSY and CDR2 SAAADI. The trim removed 8 bases at V and 0 bases at J, leaving 7 bases unmatched. The CDR3 loop is CASSTGSSSYEQYF. The CDR3 region has the DNA TGCGCCAGCTCGACAGGGAGTAGCTCCTACGAGCAGTACTTC.